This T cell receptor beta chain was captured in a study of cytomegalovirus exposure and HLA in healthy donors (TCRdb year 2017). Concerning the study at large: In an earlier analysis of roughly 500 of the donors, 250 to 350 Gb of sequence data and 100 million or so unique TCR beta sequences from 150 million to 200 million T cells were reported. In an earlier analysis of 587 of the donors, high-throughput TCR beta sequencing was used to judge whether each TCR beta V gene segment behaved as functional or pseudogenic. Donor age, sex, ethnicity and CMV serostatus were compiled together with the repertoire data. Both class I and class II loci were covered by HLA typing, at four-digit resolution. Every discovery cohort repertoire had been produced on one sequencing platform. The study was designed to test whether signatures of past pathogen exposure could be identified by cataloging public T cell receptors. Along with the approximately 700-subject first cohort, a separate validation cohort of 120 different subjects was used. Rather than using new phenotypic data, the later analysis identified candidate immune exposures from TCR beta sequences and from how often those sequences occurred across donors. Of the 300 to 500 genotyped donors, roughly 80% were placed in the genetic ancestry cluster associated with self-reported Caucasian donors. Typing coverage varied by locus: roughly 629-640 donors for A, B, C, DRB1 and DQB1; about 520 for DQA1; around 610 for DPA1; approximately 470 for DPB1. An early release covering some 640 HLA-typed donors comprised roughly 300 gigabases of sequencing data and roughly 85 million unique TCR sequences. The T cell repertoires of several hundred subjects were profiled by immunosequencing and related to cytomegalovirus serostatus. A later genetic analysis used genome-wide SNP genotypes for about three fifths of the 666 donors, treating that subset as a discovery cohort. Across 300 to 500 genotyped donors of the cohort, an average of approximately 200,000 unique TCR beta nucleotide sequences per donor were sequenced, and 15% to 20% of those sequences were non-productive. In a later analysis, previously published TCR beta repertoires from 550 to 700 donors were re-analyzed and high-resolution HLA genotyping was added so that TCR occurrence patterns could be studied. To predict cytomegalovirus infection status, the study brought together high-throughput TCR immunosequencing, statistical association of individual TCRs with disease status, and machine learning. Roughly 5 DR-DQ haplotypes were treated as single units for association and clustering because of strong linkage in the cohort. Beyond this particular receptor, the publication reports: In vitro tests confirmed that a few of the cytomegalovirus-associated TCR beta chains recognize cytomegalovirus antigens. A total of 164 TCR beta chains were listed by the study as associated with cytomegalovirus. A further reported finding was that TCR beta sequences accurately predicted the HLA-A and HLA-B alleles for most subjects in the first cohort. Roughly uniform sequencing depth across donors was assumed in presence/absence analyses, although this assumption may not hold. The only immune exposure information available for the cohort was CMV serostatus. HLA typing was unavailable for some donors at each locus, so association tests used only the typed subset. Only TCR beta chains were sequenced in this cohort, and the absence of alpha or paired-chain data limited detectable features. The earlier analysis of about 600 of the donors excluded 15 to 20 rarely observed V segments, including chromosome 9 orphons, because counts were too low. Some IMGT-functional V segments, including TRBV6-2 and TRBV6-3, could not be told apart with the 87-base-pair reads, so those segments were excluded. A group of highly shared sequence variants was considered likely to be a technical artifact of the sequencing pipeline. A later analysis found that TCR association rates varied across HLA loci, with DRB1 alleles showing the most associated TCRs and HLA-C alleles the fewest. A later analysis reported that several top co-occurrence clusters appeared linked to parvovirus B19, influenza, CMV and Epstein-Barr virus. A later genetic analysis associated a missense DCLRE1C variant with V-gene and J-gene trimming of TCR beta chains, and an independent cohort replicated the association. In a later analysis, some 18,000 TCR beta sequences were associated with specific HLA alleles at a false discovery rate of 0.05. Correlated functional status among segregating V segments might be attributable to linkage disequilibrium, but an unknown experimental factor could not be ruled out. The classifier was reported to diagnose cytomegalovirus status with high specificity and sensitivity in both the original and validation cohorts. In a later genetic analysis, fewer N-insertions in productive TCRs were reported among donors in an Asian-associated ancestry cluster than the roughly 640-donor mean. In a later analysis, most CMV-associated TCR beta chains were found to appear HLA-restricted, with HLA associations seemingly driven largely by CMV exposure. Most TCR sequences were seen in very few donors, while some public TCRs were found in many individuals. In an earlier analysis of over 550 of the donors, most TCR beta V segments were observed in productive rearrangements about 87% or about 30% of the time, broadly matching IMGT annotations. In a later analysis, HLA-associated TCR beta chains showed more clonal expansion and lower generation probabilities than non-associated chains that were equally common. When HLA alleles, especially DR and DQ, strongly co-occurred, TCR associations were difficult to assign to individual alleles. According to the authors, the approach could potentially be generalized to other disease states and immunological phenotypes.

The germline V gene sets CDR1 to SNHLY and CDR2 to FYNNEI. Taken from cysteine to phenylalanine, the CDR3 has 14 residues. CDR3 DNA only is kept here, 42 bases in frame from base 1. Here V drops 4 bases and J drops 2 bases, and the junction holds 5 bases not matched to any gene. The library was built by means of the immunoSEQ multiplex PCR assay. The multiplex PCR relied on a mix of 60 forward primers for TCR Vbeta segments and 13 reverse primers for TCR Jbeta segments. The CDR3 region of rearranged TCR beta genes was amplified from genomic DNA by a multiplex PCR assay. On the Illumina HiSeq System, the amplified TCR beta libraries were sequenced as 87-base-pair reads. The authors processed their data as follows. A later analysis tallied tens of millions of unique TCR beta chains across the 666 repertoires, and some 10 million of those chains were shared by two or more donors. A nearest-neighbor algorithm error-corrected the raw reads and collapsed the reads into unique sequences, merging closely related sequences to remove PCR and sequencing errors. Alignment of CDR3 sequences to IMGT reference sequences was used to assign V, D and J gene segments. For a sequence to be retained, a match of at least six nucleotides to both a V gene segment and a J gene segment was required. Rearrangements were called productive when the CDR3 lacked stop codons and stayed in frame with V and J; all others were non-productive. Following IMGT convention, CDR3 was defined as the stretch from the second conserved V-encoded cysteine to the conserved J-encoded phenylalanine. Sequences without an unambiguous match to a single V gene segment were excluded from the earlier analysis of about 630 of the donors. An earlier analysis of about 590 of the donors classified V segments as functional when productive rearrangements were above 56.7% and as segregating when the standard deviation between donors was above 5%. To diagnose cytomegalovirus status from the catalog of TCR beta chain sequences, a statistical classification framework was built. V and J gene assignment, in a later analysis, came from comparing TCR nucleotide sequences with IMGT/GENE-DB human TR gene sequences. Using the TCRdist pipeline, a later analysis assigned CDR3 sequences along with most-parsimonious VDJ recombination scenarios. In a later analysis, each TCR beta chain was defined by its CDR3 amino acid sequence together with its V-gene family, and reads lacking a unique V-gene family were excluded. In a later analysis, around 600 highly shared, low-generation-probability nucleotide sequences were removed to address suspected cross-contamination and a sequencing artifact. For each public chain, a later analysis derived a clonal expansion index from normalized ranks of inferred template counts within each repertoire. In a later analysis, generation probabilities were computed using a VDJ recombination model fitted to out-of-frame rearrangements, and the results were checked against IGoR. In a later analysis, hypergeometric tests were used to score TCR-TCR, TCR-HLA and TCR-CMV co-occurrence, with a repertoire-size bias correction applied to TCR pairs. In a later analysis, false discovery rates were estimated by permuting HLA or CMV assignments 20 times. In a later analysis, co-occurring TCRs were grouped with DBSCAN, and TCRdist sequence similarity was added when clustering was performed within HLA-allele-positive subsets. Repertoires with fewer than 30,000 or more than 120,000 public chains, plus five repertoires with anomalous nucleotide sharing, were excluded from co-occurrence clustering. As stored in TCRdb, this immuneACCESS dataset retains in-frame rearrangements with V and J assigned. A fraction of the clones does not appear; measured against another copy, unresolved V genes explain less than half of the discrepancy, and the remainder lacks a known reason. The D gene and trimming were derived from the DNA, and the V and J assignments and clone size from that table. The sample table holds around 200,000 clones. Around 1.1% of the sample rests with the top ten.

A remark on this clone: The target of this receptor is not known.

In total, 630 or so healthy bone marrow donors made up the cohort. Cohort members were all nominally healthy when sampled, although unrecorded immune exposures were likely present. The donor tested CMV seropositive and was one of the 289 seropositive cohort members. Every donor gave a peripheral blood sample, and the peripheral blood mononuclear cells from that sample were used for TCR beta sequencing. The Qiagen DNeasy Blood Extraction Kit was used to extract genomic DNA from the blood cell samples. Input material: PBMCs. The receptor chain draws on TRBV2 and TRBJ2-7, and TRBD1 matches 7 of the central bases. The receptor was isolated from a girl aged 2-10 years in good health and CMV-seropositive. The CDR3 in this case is CASSAETGTYEQYF. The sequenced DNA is TGTGCCAGCAGTGCCGAGACAGGGACCTACGAGCAGTACTTC.